This T cell receptor beta chain was observed in a study of blood T cells in healthy people across ages. Each sample had at least 6.5 million PBMCs isolated. Together with a sample-barcoded 5' primer, a J-beta primer mix was included in a second PCR lasting roughly 6 to 12 cycles. TCRdb re-called the 5' RACE reads with MiXCR, one entry per CDR3 protein. The sample lists around 1,000,000 distinct CDR3 sequences; 25% were seen once. The table lists this clonotype with a few counts. Trimming shortened V by 4 bases and J by 8 bases, and 17 bases separated the two germline ends. CDR3 length: 14 residues. CDR1 and CDR2 (germline): DFQATT, SNEGSKA (reference sequence). This same sample was also taken into another study, of T cells of mothers and their children. As that report states: Mothers and children who were related shared slightly more overlap than unrelated pairs, but not significantly more.

The receptor's source is a girl aged 2-10 years in good health. The chain has TRBV20-1 and TRBJ1-4, with D tentatively TRBD1 (6 bases). The sequenced material came from blood. The CDR3 nucleotides are TGCAGTGCTACGTCGAGTGCCCAGGGGGAAAAACTGTTTTTT. Encoded protein: CSATSSAQGEKLFF.